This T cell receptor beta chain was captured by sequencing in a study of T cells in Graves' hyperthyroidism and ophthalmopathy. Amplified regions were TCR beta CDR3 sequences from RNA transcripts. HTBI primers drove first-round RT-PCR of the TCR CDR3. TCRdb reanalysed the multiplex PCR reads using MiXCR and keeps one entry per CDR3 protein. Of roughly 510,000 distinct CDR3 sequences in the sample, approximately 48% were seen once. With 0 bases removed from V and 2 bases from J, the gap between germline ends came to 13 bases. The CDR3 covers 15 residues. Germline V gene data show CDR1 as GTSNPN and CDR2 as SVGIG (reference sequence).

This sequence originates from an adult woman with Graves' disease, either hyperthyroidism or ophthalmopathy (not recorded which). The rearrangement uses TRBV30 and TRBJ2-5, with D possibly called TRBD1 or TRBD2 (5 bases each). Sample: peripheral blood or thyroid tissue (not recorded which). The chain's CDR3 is CAWSVSWGSQETQYF. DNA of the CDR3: TGTGCCTGGAGTGTAAGCTGGGGGAGTCAAGAGACCCAGTACTTC.